Shown below are 20 T cell receptor beta chains from a single sample sequenced in a study of cytomegalovirus exposure and HLA in healthy donors. The method was immunoSEQ multiplex PCR; TCRdb's version includes in-frame clones alone and lacks a portion of them. Among 200,000 to 250,000 clones listed, roughly 84% were seen once. The sequencing input was PBMCs. Receptors originate from a woman in her 30s in good health and CMV-seropositive.

The V call is TRBV19, the J call TRBJ1-2; no definite D call. Between the trimmed V and J ends, which lost 1 base and 2 bases, there was a span of 5 bases. Per the germline V gene, CDR1 is LNHDA and CDR2 is SQIVND (reference sequence). The CDR3 sequence is 13 residues long. CDR3 bases: TGTGCCAGTAGTATAGGGTGGAACTATGGCTACACCTTC. This translates into CASSIGWNYGYTF.

This clone was seen only once. The gene calls are TRBV27 and TRBJ2-7; D assignment may be TRBD1 or TRBD2 (5 bases each). Germline values: CDR1 MNHEY, CDR2 SMNVEV (reference sequence). With 3 bases removed from V and 2 bases from J, the gap between germline ends came to 11 bases. The CDR3 runs 14 residues. The CDR3 DNA reads as TGTGCCAGCAGTTTTCTGGGGGTAGCCTACGAGCAGTACTTC. Its protein product is CASSFLGVAYEQYF.

V and J are TRBV19 and TRBJ1-2; D is uncertain. The germline V gene has CDR1 LNHDA and CDR2 SQIVND (reference sequence). CDR3 length: 14 residues. With 3 bases removed from V and 6 bases from J, the gap between germline ends came to 14 bases. The CDR3 sequence: CASSILGSLDGYTF. DNA of the CDR3: TGTGCCAGTAGTATCCTGGGGTCCCTTGATGGCTACACCTTC.

The CDR3 DNA reads TGTGCCTGGAGTGTACCCCATCTGGGCGAGCAGTACTTC. Protein sequence: CAWSVPHLGEQYF. The chain combines TRBV30 with TRBJ2-7; D not certain. The CDR3 is 13 residues long. V was pared by 0 bases and J by 6 bases, with 12 bases between. Germline assignment: CDR1 GTSNPN and CDR2 SVGIG (reference sequence).

The gene calls are TRBV6-5 and TRBJ1-1; D uncertain. V was trimmed by 6 bases and J by 4 bases, leaving 15 bases between them. The CDR3 is 14 residues long. CDR1 is MNHEY and CDR2 is SVGAGI in the germline V gene. The CDR3 spells CASRSTMGATEAFF. CDR3 nucleotides: TGTGCCAGCAGATCCACAATGGGAGCCACTGAAGCTTTCTTT.

This rearrangement joins TRBV7-9 to TRBJ2-1, with a possible D match to TRBD1 (5 bases). From germline, CDR1 is SEHNR and CDR2 FQNEAQ (reference sequence). CDR3 length: 15 amino acids. Trimming took off 5 bases at V and 4 bases at J, with 15 bases between the two ends. The CDR3 sequence is CASSQPRAGYNEQFF. The CDR3 DNA is TGTGCCAGCAGCCAACCCAGGGCCGGGTACAATGAGCAGTTCTTC.

The CDR3 here is CASSRQGTYNEQFF. The CDR3 DNA sequence: TGTGCCAGCAGCCGACAGGGAACCTACAATGAGCAGTTCTTC. This chain joins TRBV25-1 and TRBJ2-1, with TRBD1 matching 7 bases. The CDR3 has 14 amino acids. Germline-derived CDR1 and CDR2 are MGHDK and SYGVNS. The ends lost 6 bases at V and 2 bases at J; junction bases unmatched: 4.

V usage is TRBV5-4 and J usage is TRBJ2-7; 7 bases map to TRBD1. Germline V gives CDR1 SGHNT, CDR2 YYREEE (reference sequence). This CDR3 has 13 amino acids. V lost 4 bases, J lost 4 bases, and 5 bases stayed unmatched. CDR3 sequence: CASSAPDRYEQYF. The CDR3 nucleotides are TGTGCCAGCAGCGCCCCGGACAGGTACGAGCAGTACTTC.

The rearrangement links TRBV9 to TRBJ2-1; D gene ambiguous. The germline V and J ends were trimmed by 0 bases and 3 bases, with 10 bases remaining between them. CDR1 and CDR2 from the germline V gene are SGDLS and YYNGEE. CDR3 length: 15 amino acids. The CDR3 nucleotides are TGTGCCAGCAGCGTAGAACCTTTAAACTACAATGAGCAGTTCTTC. Translating gives CASSVEPLNYNEQFF. Filled out from reference TRBV9 and TRBJ2-1, the complete variable domain reads DSGVTQTPKHLITATGQRVTLRCSPRSGDLSVYWYQQSLDQGLQFLIQYYNGEERAKGNILERFSAQQFPDLHSELNLSSLELGDSALYFCASSVEPLNYNEQFFGPGTRLTVL.

The chain joins TRBV6-1 to TRBJ1-5; 7 positions agree with TRBD1. CDR1 is MNHNS and CDR2 is SASEGT in the germline V gene. The CDR3 extends over 15 amino acids. Germline trimming cut 2 bases from V and 6 bases from J; bases unmatched to any gene: 7. CDR3 region: CASSELPGGIQPQHF. The CDR3, as DNA: TGTGCCAGCAGTGAACTGCCAGGGGGGATTCAGCCCCAGCATTTT.

The rearrangement joins TRBV2 to TRBJ2-3; TRBD1 aligns across 8 bases. V was pared by 6 bases and J by 4 bases, with 6 bases of the junction left unmatched. The germline gives CDR1 SNHLY, CDR2 FYNNEI. The CDR3 totals 14 residues. The CDR3, as DNA: TGTGCCAGCAGCGACAGGACAGGGCCAGATACGCAGTATTTT. This encodes CASSDRTGPDTQYF.

The chain couples TRBV14 to TRBJ1-2; no reliable D call. The germline gives CDR1 SGHDN, CDR2 FVKESK. The V and J ends lost 1 base and 6 bases respectively, with 21 bases between them. The CDR3 has 17 residues. The CDR3 here is CASSQVRRAGGVHGYTF. The CDR3 DNA sequence: TGTGCCAGCAGCCAAGTTCGGCGGGCAGGAGGAGTCCATGGCTACACCTTC.

The gene calls are TRBV13 and TRBJ2-5, with D maybe TRBD2 (5 bases). V lost 4 bases and J 7 bases, leaving 10 bases between the germline ends. The germline V gene encodes CDR1 PRHDT and CDR2 FYEKMQ (reference sequence). The CDR3 is made up of 12 amino acids. The CDR3 nucleotides are TGTGCCAGCAGCTCTACGGCGGGGACCCAGTACTTC. It is translated as CASSSTAGTQYF.

The table lists this clone with a count of one. The V gene is TRBV5-4, the J gene TRBJ2-7, with 9 nucleotides matching TRBD2. The CDR3 runs 16 residues. Germline CDR1 is SGHNT and CDR2 is YYREEE (reference sequence). After removal of 3 bases from V and 3 bases from J, the junction contained 10 bases not matched to a gene. The CDR3 coding sequence is TGTGCCAGCAGCTCCGGGACTAGCATTCGTCTCTACGAGCAGTACTTC. Amino acids: CASSSGTSIRLYEQYF. The whole variable domain, filled in from reference TRBV5-4 and TRBJ2-7, reads ETGVTQSPTHLIKTRGQQVTLRCSSQSGHNTVSWYQQALGQGPQFIFQYYREEENGRGNFPPRFSGLQFPNYSSELNVNALELDDSALYLCASSSGTSIRLYEQYFGPGTRLTVT.

This sequence joins TRBV28 and TRBJ1-2, with D maybe TRBD1 (6 bases). This CDR3 spans 15 amino acids. Germline CDR1 and CDR2: MDHEN and SYDVKM. Deletions cut 2 bases from V and 3 bases from J, with 13 bases between. CDR3 sequence: CASSLSTGTHYGYTF. Written as DNA, the CDR3 is TGTGCCAGCAGTTTAAGTACAGGGACCCACTATGGCTACACCTTC.

About this clone itself: One junction end does not reproduce the germline sequence, and a read error may be involved. The J gene is TRBJ1-2, the V gene TRBV29-1, with TRBD1 matching over 10 bases. CDR3 size: 12 residues. CDR1 is SQVTM and CDR2 is ANQGSEA in the germline V gene. CDR3 protein: CSVGLGDRGTYF. In DNA, the CDR3 is TGCAGCGTTGGACTCGGGGACAGGGGCACCTATTTC. Variable domain in full (rest from reference TRBV29-1 and TRBJ1-2): SAVISQKPSRDICQRGTSLTIQCQVDSQVTMMFWYRQQPGQSLTLIATANQGSEATYESGFVIDKFPISRPNLTFSTLTVSNMSPEDSSIYLCSVGLGDRGTYFGSGTRLTVV.

The chain carries TRBV28 and TRBJ1-4, with unresolved D. Germline lookup yields CDR1 MDHEN and CDR2 SYDVKM. This CDR3 comprises 13 residues. Trimming took off 7 bases at V and 0 bases at J, with 6 bases between the two ends. CDR3 coding DNA: TGTGCCAGCACCTATGCAACTAATGAAAAACTGTTTTTT. Protein sequence: CASTYATNEKLFF.

This chain joins TRBV19 and TRBJ1-4, with 8 bases fitting TRBD1. V lost 9 bases and J lost 7; bases outside the gene matches: 7. Per the germline V gene, CDR1 is LNHDA and CDR2 is SQIVND (reference sequence). The CDR3 has 13 amino acids. CDR3 sequence: CASDRGTGEKLFF. As DNA, the CDR3 is TGTGCCAGCGACAGGGGAACGGGTGAAAAACTGTTTTTT.

On this clone: It is unclear where the CDR3 begins or ends on the DNA, so no DNA is shown, and the CDR3 is as TCRdb lists it. This chain uses TRBV5-4 with TRBJ2-5; the tabulated D call, TRBD2, remains unverified against the DNA. The CDR3 numbers 14 amino acids, ends counted. Germline V gene sequence: CDR1 SGHNT, CDR2 YYREEE (reference sequence). CDR3 amino acids: CASSTSVIQETQYF.

The J gene is TRBJ1-4, the V gene TRBV4-2; TRBD1 matches at 11 bases. Germline trimming cut 1 base from V and 8 bases from J; bases unmatched to any gene: 9. CDR1 and CDR2 from the germline V gene are LGHNA and YNFKEQ. There are 17 residues in the CDR3. For the CDR3, the DNA is TGTGCCAGCAGCCAAGGGACGATGGGGACAGGGGGGGAAAAACTGTTTTTT. Translation: CASSQGTMGTGGEKLFF.